A selection of T cell receptor beta chains follows, all from one sample in a study of blood T cell repertoires in COVID-19. Sequenced by immunoSEQ multiplex PCR; TCRdb stores in-frame clones only, minus some. This sample has about 250,000 clones, with approximately 88% found just once. Sequences were obtained from PBMCs or T cells enriched from blood (not recorded which). These receptors were collected from a middle-aged woman who had been exposed to COVID-19. CDR3s include the opening cysteine and the closing phenylalanine or tryptophan. The D gene is left open where the match is weak. Clone size, where shown, is once, few, many, or a class for clones that have expanded.

TRBD2,TRBV7-3,TRBJ2-5,NA,TGTGCCAGCAGCTCCGCCCCGGGGACTAGCGGGGGGGCCGGAAAGACCCAGTACTTC,CASSSAPGTSGGAGKTQYF
NA,TRBV28,TRBJ1-1,NA,TGTGCCAGCCAAGTTCCCAAGGGGGGGGGCACTGAAGCTTTCTTT,CASQVPKGGGTEAFF
TRBD1,TRBV19,TRBJ1-5,once,TGTGCCAGTAGTCCCTGGGCGAGGGGGCAAATTCAGCCCCAGCATTTT,CASSPWARGQIQPQHF
TRBD1,TRBV11-2,TRBJ1-4,NA,TGTGCCAGCAGCACAATAGGGACAGGGTTCCGAAAACTGTTTTTT,CASSTIGTGFRKLFF
NA,TRBV5-1,TRBJ2-1,once,TGTGCCAGCAGCCTGTCGAGCAAGGGGCTGAGGAATGAGCAGTTCTTC,CASSLSSKGLRNEQFF
NA,TRBV7-9,TRBJ2-3,NA,TGTGCCAGCAGCCTCCCGGGGAATACGCAGTATTTT,CASSLPGNTQYF
TRBD2,TRBV30,TRBJ2-3,NA,TGTGCCTGGTCGGGACTAGCGGGGGTAACAGATACGCAGTATTTT,CAWSGLAGVTDTQYF
TRBD1,TRBV19,TRBJ2-7,once,TGTGCCAGTAGTACCCTGACAGGGGGCCTCTACGAGCAGTACTTC,CASSTLTGGLYEQYF
TRBD1,TRBV2,TRBJ1-5,NA,TGTGCCAGCAGTGAACAGGGGGCGGATAGCAATCAGCCCCAGCATTTT,CASSEQGADSNQPQHF
NA,TRBV20-1,TRBJ2-5,NA,TGCAGTGCTAGTGGGTTCCAGGGCGGAGAGACCCAGTACTTC,CSASGFQGGETQYF
NA,TRBV14,TRBJ1-2,once,TGTGCCAGCAGCCAAGCACAGATCACGGGGGGCTACACCTTC,CASSQAQITGGYTF
TRBD1,TRBV18,TRBJ1-1,NA,TGTGCCAGCTCCGGGTTCGGACAGGGGTCTGAAGCTTTCTTT,CASSGFGQGSEAFF